The clone carrying this T cell receptor (beta chain) appeared once. The antigen remains undetermined. The data were obtained in a study of T cell repertoires in ileal Crohn's disease. Findings and limits, study-wide: Compared with non-smokers, active smokers at surgery showed more clonal expansions. Mucosal expansions were suggested to be mainly CD8 T cells.

The method was immunoSEQ multiplex PCR; TCRdb's version includes in-frame clones alone and lacks a portion of them. There are just under 7,500 clones in the sample; around 80% occur only once, and roughly 7.5% lies in the top ten. The CDR3 spans 15 residues. Germline V gives CDR1 SEHNR, CDR2 FQNEAQ (reference sequence). Trimming shortened V by 1 base and J by 6 bases, and 15 bases separated the two germline ends. The chain joins TRBV7-9 to TRBJ1-1; D possibly corresponds to TRBD1 (6 bases). The clonotype originates from an adult with Crohn's disease. The sample was ileal tissue. The CDR3 DNA is TGTGCCAGCAGCTTAGACGGGGGGCCTATCGCTGAAGCTTTCTTT. Translation gives CASSLDGGPIAEAFF.